The 18 T cell receptor beta chains below all came from one sample that was sequenced in a study of PD-1 blockade in mismatch repair-deficient tumors. The assay was immunoSEQ multiplex PCR, and TCRdb's table has in-frame clones only and misses some. The sample comprises around 120,000 clones, roughly 86% of which are singletons, and 10% to 15% rests with the top ten. Sequences were derived from peripheral blood, sampled approximately 70 weeks after starting pembrolizumab. The source of these receptors is an adult with mismatch repair-deficient cancer.

V usage is TRBV30 and J usage is TRBJ2-3; D not resolved. V was clipped by 5 bases and J by 0 bases, with 12 bases between them. Germline CDR1 reads GTSNPN; CDR2 reads SVGIG (reference sequence). The CDR3 has 14 residues. CDR3 nucleotides: TGTGCCTGGCAAAGAGTACAGAGCACAGATACGCAGTATTTT. Translated: CAWQRVQSTDTQYF.

This chain uses TRBV19 with TRBJ2-7, with D unclear. Trimming removed 3 bases at V and 2 bases at J, with 11 bases between. Germline values: CDR1 LNHDA, CDR2 SQIVND (reference sequence). The CDR3 is 14 residues long. The CDR3 DNA is TGTGCCAGTAGTATGACGACCTCTACCTACGAGCAGTACTTC. Translating gives CASSMTTSTYEQYF.

The V gene is TRBV27, the J gene TRBJ2-1; D perhaps matches TRBD2 (6 bases). The CDR3 is 17 residues long. Germline CDR1 and CDR2: MNHEY and SMNVEV (reference sequence). V was pared by 2 bases and J by 2 bases, with 16 bases between. CDR3 DNA sequence: TGTGCCAGCAGTTTAAGTATCGTAGCGGTGGCCTACAATGAGCAGTTCTTC. It translates to CASSLSIVAVAYNEQFF.

V gene TRBV14 combines with J gene TRBJ2-5; no clear D gene. CDR3 length: 16 residues. Trimming cost V 2 bases and J 3 bases, with 16 bases left between them. Looked up from germline, CDR1 is SGHDN and CDR2 is FVKESK. DNA of the CDR3: TGTGCCAGCAGCCAAACAAAAGCCCCCCTAGAAGAGACCCAGTACTTC. Encoded protein: CASSQTKAPLEETQYF.

The J gene is TRBJ2-5, the V gene TRBV15; D uncertain. The CDR3 extends over 18 amino acids. CDR1 LNHNV and CDR2 YYDKDF come from the germline V gene (reference sequence). Trimming took 5 bases from V and 0 from J, leaving 22 bases between them. CDR3 residues: CATSPHPPQFRNQETQYF. DNA for the CDR3: TGTGCCACCAGCCCACACCCACCACAGTTCCGAAACCAAGAGACCCAGTACTTC.

This chain uses TRBV15 with TRBJ1-5; no firm D call. Per germline, CDR1 LNHNV and CDR2 YYDKDF (reference sequence). CDR3 size: 16 residues. Trimming cost V 1 base and J 0 bases, with 10 bases left between them. The CDR3 loop reads CATSRGSGYSNQPQHF. In nucleotides, the CDR3 is TGTGCCACCAGCAGAGGCTCGGGTTATAGCAATCAGCCCCAGCATTTT.

This clone was seen only once. The rearrangement links TRBV10-2 to TRBJ2-4; D perhaps matches TRBD2 (5 bases). This CDR3 contains 16 residues. CDR1 and CDR2 (germline): WSHSY, SAAADI. Trimming stripped 3 bases from V and 6 bases from J, with 18 bases between. Here the CDR3 DNA reads TGCGCCAGCAGTGACCCCGACACTAGTTCTCGAAACATTCAGTACTTC. It yields the protein CASSDPDTSSRNIQYF.

The CDR3 region is CASSALAGGETQYF. CDR3 bases: TGTGCCAGCAGTGCGCTAGCGGGTGGAGAGACCCAGTACTTC. The chain recombines TRBV2 with TRBJ2-5; 8 bases are a match to TRBD2. CDR3 length: 14 residues. Germline assignment: CDR1 SNHLY and CDR2 FYNNEI. With V trimmed by 4 bases and J by 4 bases, 5 bases remained unmatched.

This clone appeared a single time. The rearrangement links TRBV19 to TRBJ2-6; D gene ambiguous. The CDR3 is 13 residues long. V gave up 6 bases and J gave up 2 bases, with 5 bases separating them. Germline V gene data show CDR1 as LNHDA and CDR2 as SQIVND (reference sequence). CDR3 region: CASSPAGANVLTF. CDR3 bases: TGTGCCAGTAGCCCCGCTGGGGCCAACGTCCTGACTTTC.

This clone has a single count. This chain links TRBV27 with TRBJ2-2; unclear D gene. The CDR3 runs 16 residues. The ends were cut back, 1 base at V and 7 bases at J, with 16 bases in the middle. Germline CDR1 MNHEY, CDR2 SMNVEV (reference sequence). In DNA form, the CDR3 reads TGTGCCAGCAGTTTATGGCCCTCTGGAGCCGGCGGGGAGCTGTTTTTT. It encodes CASSLWPSGAGGELFF.

This chain uses TRBV27 with TRBJ2-1; maybe TRBD1 (5 bases). This CDR3 comprises 13 residues. Per the germline V gene, CDR1 is MNHEY and CDR2 is SMNVEV (reference sequence). V was cut by 6 bases and J by 4 bases, with 10 bases left in between. Here the CDR3 DNA reads TGTGCCAGCAGGGTGGACAATTACAATGAGCAGTTCTTC. As protein: CASRVDNYNEQFF.

The rearrangement links TRBV6-1 to TRBJ2-7; D gene ambiguous. Trimming removed 6 bases at V and 1 base at J, with 13 bases between. The germline gives CDR1 MNHNS, CDR2 SASEGT. The CDR3 runs 14 residues. The CDR3 spells CASREFSGSYEQYF. The CDR3 nucleotides read TGTGCCAGCAGAGAATTTTCCGGGTCCTACGAGCAGTACTTC.

The chain employs TRBV14 and TRBJ2-7; TRBD1 matches 9 bases. This CDR3 is built from 15 residues. CDR1 SGHDN and CDR2 FVKESK come from the germline V gene. The junction had 4 bases not matched to a gene; V was cut back by 3 bases and J by 1 base. Here the CDR3 reads CASSQPGQGSYEQYF. CDR3 nucleotide sequence: TGTGCCAGCAGCCAGCCGGGACAGGGATCCTACGAGCAGTACTTC.

V gene TRBV4-1 combines with J gene TRBJ1-2, with D hard to call. V was clipped by 3 bases and J by 4 bases, with 15 bases between them. Per the germline V gene, CDR1 is MGHRA and CDR2 is YSYEKL. CDR3 length equals 15 residues. CDR3 residues: CASSQAGSRGYGYTF. DNA for the CDR3: TGCGCCAGCAGCCAGGCCGGGAGCAGAGGCTATGGCTACACCTTC.

The rearrangement uses TRBV30 and TRBJ2-2, with D perhaps assigned TRBD1 or TRBD2 (5 bases each). This CDR3 contains 15 residues. Trimming took off 3 bases at V and 6 bases at J, with 17 bases between the two ends. Germline values: CDR1 GTSNPN, CDR2 SVGIG (reference sequence). The CDR3: CAWSGWGLWPGELFF. The CDR3 DNA reads as TGTGCCTGGAGCGGATGGGGGTTGTGGCCCGGGGAGCTGTTTTTT.

V is TRBV7-2 and J is TRBJ1-4; weak D call: TRBD1 (5 bases). This CDR3 spans 15 amino acids. V was clipped by 5 bases and J by 3 bases, with 13 bases between them. The germline V gene encodes CDR1 SGHTA and CDR2 FQGNSA. DNA for the CDR3: TGTGCCAGCAGCCCTAAGGGGTGGGCTAATGAAAAACTGTTTTTT. This gives the protein CASSPKGWANEKLFF.

Notes on this clone: One end of the junction does not line up with germline, which may come from a read error. The chain combines TRBV7-7 with TRBJ2-7; D is perhaps TRBD1 or TRBD2 (5 bases each). This CDR3 spans 13 amino acids. Germline V CDR1 and CDR2: SSHAT, FNYEAQ (reference sequence). CDR3 in DNA: TGTGCTAGCAGCTCCGGGATGGACAACGAGCAGTACTTC. It codes for CASSSGMDNEQYF.

The rearrangement links TRBV28 to TRBJ2-3; 8 bases agree with TRBD2. The CDR3 totals 20 residues. Losses at the gene ends were 3 bases for V and 2 bases for J; bases not matched to a gene: 19. Germline CDR1 MDHEN, CDR2 SYDVKM. The CDR3 DNA is TGTGCCAGCAGTTTCCCTGTTACCAAGACTAGCGCACAACCCACAGATACGCAGTATTTT. Translation: CASSFPVTKTSAQPTDTQYF.